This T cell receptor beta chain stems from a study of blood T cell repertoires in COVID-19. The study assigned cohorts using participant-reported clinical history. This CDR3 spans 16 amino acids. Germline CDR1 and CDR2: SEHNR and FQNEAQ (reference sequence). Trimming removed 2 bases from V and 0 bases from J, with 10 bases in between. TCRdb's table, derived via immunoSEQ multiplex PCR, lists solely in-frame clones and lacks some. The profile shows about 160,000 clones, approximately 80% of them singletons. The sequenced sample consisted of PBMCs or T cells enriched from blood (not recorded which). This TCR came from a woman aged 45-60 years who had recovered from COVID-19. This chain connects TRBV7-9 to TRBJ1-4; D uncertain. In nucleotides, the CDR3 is TGTGCCAGCAGCTTAACTACCGGCGCAACTAATGAAAAACTGTTTTTT. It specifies CASSLTTGATNEKLFF.